In its sample, the clone carrying this T cell receptor (beta chain) was seen many times. Its matching antigen is unknown. This entry comes from a study of regulatory T cells in long-lasting Graves disease. For TCR beta, libraries came from iRepertoire HTBI primers and Arm-PCR of CDR3 regions. A single record per CDR3 protein comes from TCRdb applying MiXCR to the multiplex PCR reads. The data hold under 500,000 distinct CDR3 sequences, with less than 25% observed a single time. Time point given: persistent/refractory GD, antithyroid drugs over 5 years with positive TRAb. PBMC RNA was the source of the TCR library. Graves' disease diagnosis used American Thyroid Association guidelines. Overall study results and limits: There were preferences for TRBV28, TRBJ1-2 and TRBJ2-5 in persistent disease. Persistent Graves' patients showed a TCR diversity that was lower than that of newly diagnosed ones. More public clonotypes were shared by persistent patients (around 2,600) than by new patients (fewer than 1,000).

With V trimmed by 7 bases and J by 3 bases, 8 bases remained unmatched. CDR3 size: 13 residues. Per germline, CDR1 SQVTM and CDR2 ANQGSEA. The rearrangement joins TRBV29-1 to TRBJ2-7, with 8 bases that match TRBD2. This sequence originates from a female donor with Graves disease. The sample here was peripheral blood mononuclear cells (PBMCs), taken when the disease was refractory, from a patient treated with antithyroid drugs. The CDR3 is CSGVSGTNYEQYF. Written as DNA, the CDR3 is TGCAGCGGTGTTAGCGGGACTAACTACGAGCAGTACTTC.